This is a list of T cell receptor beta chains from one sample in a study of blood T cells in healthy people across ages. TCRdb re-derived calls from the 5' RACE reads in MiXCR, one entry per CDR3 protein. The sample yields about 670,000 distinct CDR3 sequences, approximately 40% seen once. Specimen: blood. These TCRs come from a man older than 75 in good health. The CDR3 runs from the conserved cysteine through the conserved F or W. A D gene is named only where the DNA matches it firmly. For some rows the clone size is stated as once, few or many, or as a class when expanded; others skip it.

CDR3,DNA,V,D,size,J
CASSRTGAVGEQYF,TGTGCCAGCAGTAGGACAGGGGCTGTTGGCGAGCAGTACTTC,TRBV6-5,TRBD1,few,TRBJ2-7
CASSFLAINEQFF,TGTGCCAGCAGCTTCTTAGCGATCAATGAGCAGTTCTTC,TRBV5-6,NA,few,TRBJ2-1
CSAGSLTSGVSDTQYF,TGCAGTGCCGGATCACTAACTAGCGGGGTCTCAGATACGCAGTATTTT,TRBV20-1,TRBD2,NA,TRBJ2-3
CASSLTNRWGRDYGYTF,TGTGCCAGCAGCTTAACCAACCGCTGGGGCAGGGACTATGGCTACACCTTC,TRBV7-2,NA,many,TRBJ1-2
CASSRGLAGEETQYF,TGCGCCAGCAGCCGAGGACTAGCGGGGGAAGAGACCCAGTACTTC,TRBV4-1,TRBD2,few,TRBJ2-5
CASSLVQGSDTQYF,TGTGCCAGCAGCCTTGTGCAGGGATCAGATACGCAGTATTTT,TRBV9,NA,NA,TRBJ2-3
CASSTRDGHYEQYF,TGTGCCAGCAGCACGCGGGACGGCCACTACGAGCAGTACTTC,TRBV4-2,NA,many,TRBJ2-7
CASSPKGNRDRNSPLHF,TGTGCCAGCAGCCCCAAGGGGAACCGGGACAGGAATTCACCCCTCCACTTT,TRBV27,TRBD1,few,TRBJ1-6
CAISESLGQGFSNEQFF,TGTGCCATCAGTGAGTCGCTTGGACAGGGGTTCAGCAATGAGCAGTTCTTC,TRBV10-3,TRBD1,NA,TRBJ2-1
CASGLVLGVAHGTQYF,TGTGCTAGTGGTTTGGTACTCGGGGTGGCCCATGGTACGCAGTATTTT,TRBV12-5,NA,many,TRBJ2-3
CASSLRLAGECRRDEQYF,TGTGCCAGCAGCTTAAGACTAGCGGGGGAATGCCGCCGGGACGAGCAGTACTTC,TRBV7-4,TRBD2,many,TRBJ2-7
CASSRGGTGGTEAFF,TGTGCCAGCAGCCGCGGGGGGACAGGGGGTACTGAAGCTTTCTTT,TRBV7-2,TRBD1,NA,TRBJ1-1
CASSVDTYNEQFF,TGCGCCAGCAGCGTGGACACTTACAATGAGCAGTTCTTC,TRBV5-1,NA,NA,TRBJ2-1
CASSKVGGNTEAFF,TGTGCCAGCAGCAAAGTAGGGGGAAACACTGAAGCTTTCTTT,TRBV21-1,NA,NA,TRBJ1-1
CASSLALVVAGYQETQYF,TGTGCCAGCAGCTTAGCGCTGGTGGTAGCGGGGTACCAAGAGACCCAGTACTTC,TRBV7-6,TRBD2,NA,TRBJ2-5
CSARDVLAGWGYEQYF,TGCAGTGCTAGAGATGTCCTAGCGGGATGGGGCTACGAGCAGTACTTC,TRBV20-1,TRBD2,few,TRBJ2-7
CSAEGLADTDTQYF,TGCAGCGCCGAGGGACTAGCGGACACAGATACGCAGTATTTT,TRBV29-1,TRBD2,few,TRBJ2-3
CSVRLAGFREQFF,TGCAGCGTTAGACTAGCGGGGTTTCGGGAGCAGTTCTTC,TRBV29-1,TRBD2,many,TRBJ2-1
CASRWGQETQYF,TGTGCCAGCAGATGGGGACAAGAGACCCAGTACTTC,TRBV6-2/TRBV6-3,NA,few,TRBJ2-5
CASSLSGTGSLAFF,TGCGCCAGCAGCTTGTCCGGGACAGGGAGTTTAGCTTTCTTT,TRBV5-1,TRBD1,NA,TRBJ1-1
CASGTTSRASDTQYF,TGTGCTAGTGGCACGACTAGTCGTGCCTCAGATACGCAGTATTTT,TRBV12-5,NA,NA,TRBJ2-3
CASSLSRGTGDNEQYF,TGCGCCAGCAGCTTGTCCAGGGGGACAGGGGACAACGAGCAGTACTTC,TRBV5-1,TRBD1,many,TRBJ2-7
CASSSDFTDTQYF,TGTGCCAGCAGCTCGGACTTCACAGATACGCAGTATTTT,TRBV7-2,NA,many,TRBJ2-3
CAWSGLGYEQFF,TGTGCCTGGAGTGGTTTGGGATATGAGCAGTTCTTC,TRBV30,NA,NA,TRBJ2-1
CTSSLGLGQGNTEAFF,TGTACCAGCAGCTTAGGCCTCGGACAGGGGAACACTGAAGCTTTCTTT,TRBV7-6,TRBD1,NA,TRBJ1-1
CASSMTGERYGYTF,TGTGCCAGCAGCATGACGGGGGAGAGGTATGGCTACACCTTC,TRBV5-6,NA,NA,TRBJ1-2
CASSLDTGVYNEQFF,TGTGCCAGCAGCTTAGATACAGGGGTTTACAATGAGCAGTTCTTC,TRBV7-9,TRBD1,NA,TRBJ2-1
CASSPGRLAIDTQYF,TGTGCCAGCAGCCCCGGGAGGCTAGCTATAGATACGCAGTATTTT,TRBV7-2,TRBD2,few,TRBJ2-3
CASSLVFGRGGNTEAFF,TGCGCCAGCAGCTTGGTCTTCGGCCGGGGTGGGAACACTGAAGCTTTCTTT,TRBV5-1,NA,once,TRBJ1-1
CSARDSYRAANTGELFF,TGCAGTGCTAGAGATTCGTACAGGGCAGCGAACACCGGGGAGCTGTTTTTT,TRBV20-1,NA,NA,TRBJ2-2
CASKWSANTGELFF,TGTGCCAGCAAATGGAGTGCGAACACCGGGGAGCTGTTTTTT,TRBV6-6,NA,NA,TRBJ2-2
CASSLADMSTDTQYF,TGTGCCAGCAGCTTAGCCGACATGAGCACAGATACGCAGTATTTT,TRBV7-9,NA,once,TRBJ2-3
CSARETGLEKLFF,TGCAGTGCTAGGGAGACAGGGCTTGAAAAACTGTTTTTT,TRBV20-1,TRBD1,once,TRBJ1-4
CASSVGTQNTGELFF,TGTGCCAGCAGCGTCGGGACCCAGAACACCGGGGAGCTGTTTTTT,TRBV7-3,NA,NA,TRBJ2-2
CASRAQGWGYTF,TGTGCCAGCAGAGCACAGGGGTGGGGCTACACCTTC,TRBV27,TRBD1,NA,TRBJ1-2
CAISGASGSSYEQYF,TGTGCCATCAGTGGGGCTAGCGGCAGCTCCTACGAGCAGTACTTC,TRBV10-3,TRBD2,NA,TRBJ2-7
CASSLEGTTGYEQYF,TGCGCCAGCAGCTTGGAGGGAACAACTGGATACGAGCAGTACTTC,TRBV5-1,NA,few,TRBJ2-7
CASSLSPTSRGGYTF,TGTGCCAGCAGTTTATCCCCTACGTCTCGAGGTGGCTACACCTTC,TRBV28,NA,NA,TRBJ1-2
CSAPFRDRGRTDTQYF,TGCAGTGCTCCCTTCCGGGACAGGGGGCGCACAGATACGCAGTATTTT,TRBV20-1,TRBD1,few,TRBJ2-3
CASSSGPYSNQPQHF,TGTGCCAGCAGCTCGGGACCTTATAGCAATCAGCCCCAGCATTTT,TRBV3-1,NA,few,TRBJ1-5
CASSPRGTSGGAVDTQYF,TGTGCCAGCAGCCCCCGGGGGACTAGCGGGGGGGCAGTTGATACGCAGTATTTT,TRBV7-2,TRBD2,NA,TRBJ2-3
CSARGERVGNEQFF,TGCAGTGCTAGAGGGGAGAGGGTCGGGAATGAGCAGTTCTTC,TRBV20-1,NA,few,TRBJ2-1